Each of the 21 T cell receptor beta chains below was sequenced from the same sample in a study of cytotoxic CD8 clonotypes in ibrutinib-treated CLL. Clones were sequenced by immunoSEQ multiplex PCR, and TCRdb holds only the in-frame ones, with some missing. The sample shows about 120,000 clones, 58% of them seen only once. This specimen was PBMCs, taken after 24 months of ibrutinib treatment. The receptor set was obtained from a human donor with chronic lymphocytic leukemia.

This clone was seen just once. The CDR3 DNA sequence: TGTGCCAGTACCGAGTTTGGACTTTTTAATCAGCCCCAGCATTTT. Encoded protein: CASTEFGLFNQPQHF. This chain links TRBV19 with TRBJ1-5; D is uncertain. The CDR3 covers 15 residues. Germline lookup yields CDR1 LNHDA and CDR2 SQIVND (reference sequence). Trimming cost V 7 bases and J 4 bases, with 17 bases left between them.

The genes are TRBV19 and TRBJ2-4, with TRBD2 matching over 9 bases. From germline, CDR1 is LNHDA and CDR2 SQIVND (reference sequence). V trimming: 10 bases; J trimming: 2 bases; junction bases outside the gene matches: 6. The CDR3 is 14 residues long. As DNA, the CDR3 is TGTGCCACTCGTAGCGGGGGAACCAAAAACATTCAGTACTTC. Protein product: CATRSGGTKNIQYF.

This clone was detected only once. The chain links TRBV27 to TRBJ2-7; D ambiguous. The CDR3 consists of 14 residues. Per the germline V gene, CDR1 is MNHEY and CDR2 is SMNVEV (reference sequence). Trimming removed 6 bases from V and 0 bases from J, with 12 bases in between. Here the CDR3 DNA reads TGTGCCAGCAGGGCTAGTAAGCTCTCCTACGAGCAGTACTTC. As protein: CASRASKLSYEQYF.

This chain uses TRBV18 with TRBJ1-2; TRBD1 aligns across 7 bases. After removal of 0 bases from V and 8 bases from J, the junction contained 9 bases not matched to a gene. Germline lookup yields CDR1 KGHSH and CDR2 LQKENI. This CDR3 region has 15 residues. The CDR3 bases are TGTGCCAGCTCACCACCACTGGGACAGCGCTACGGCTACACCTTC. This encodes CASSPPLGQRYGYTF.

There are a few counts of this clone. The gene calls are TRBV30 and TRBJ1-4, with 9 bases identical to TRBD1. This CDR3 has 14 amino acids. The germline V gene encodes CDR1 GTSNPN and CDR2 SVGIG (reference sequence). V dropped 4 bases and J dropped 5; count of bases not matched to a gene: 5. The CDR3 nucleotides are TGTGCCTGGACTCCCGGGACAGGGAATGAAAAACTGTTTTTT. Amino acid sequence: CAWTPGTGNEKLFF.

This clone was found a few times. The chain recombines TRBV30 with TRBJ2-1; weak D call: TRBD1 (6 bases). Germline CDR1 is GTSNPN and CDR2 is SVGIG (reference sequence). This CDR3 spans 15 amino acids. The ends were cut back, 3 bases at V and 5 bases at J, with 17 bases in the middle. The CDR3 loop is CAWSGLTGFNNEQFF. In nucleotides, the CDR3 is TGTGCCTGGAGCGGATTAACAGGGTTCAACAATGAGCAGTTCTTC.

V is TRBV21-1 and J is TRBJ2-3; the D call of TRBD1 is as the table states it, not checked on the DNA. TRBV21-1 represents a pseudogene. This CDR3 spans 16 amino acids. Here the CDR3 reads CASSSQDRERTDTQYF. Written as DNA, the CDR3 is TGTGCCAGCAGCAGCCAGGACAGGGAACGCACAGATACGCAGTATTTT.

The chain combines TRBV30 with TRBJ2-7; 9 positions match TRBD1. The CDR3 covers 12 residues. The germline V gene has CDR1 GTSNPN and CDR2 SVGIG (reference sequence). The CDR3 spells CALQGAGYEQYF. CDR3 DNA sequence: TGTGCATTACAGGGGGCCGGGTACGAGCAGTACTTC.

This clone was counted between two and nine times. This chain joins TRBV30 and TRBJ1-4; 10 bases match TRBD1. The CDR3 spans 13 residues. Trimming cost V 3 bases and J 5 bases; bases outside gene matches: 0. Germline V gives CDR1 GTSNPN, CDR2 SVGIG (reference sequence). The CDR3 bases are TGTGCCTGGAGGGGACAGGGGAATGAAAAACTGTTTTTT. Amino acid sequence: CAWRGQGNEKLFF.

This clone was seen many times. The J gene is TRBJ2-2, the V gene TRBV7-3; TRBD1 agrees at 9 bases. The CDR3 has 15 amino acids. Germline V gene sequence: CDR1 SGHTA, CDR2 FQGTGA. J gave up 2 bases and V 6 bases, and 4 bases lay outside the gene matches. The CDR3: CASRAGQGNTGELFF. In DNA form, the CDR3 reads TGTGCCAGCAGGGCGGGACAGGGAAACACCGGGGAGCTGTTTTTT.

The chain couples TRBV10-3 to TRBJ2-7; D unresolved. Germline CDR1 and CDR2: ENHRY and SYGVKD. V lost 6 bases to trimming and J lost 5 bases, with 5 bases between them. The CDR3 is 10 residues long. The CDR3 coding sequence is TGTGCCATCAGGGGAAACGAGCAGTACTTC. This sequence encodes CAIRGNEQYF.

This clone was picked up a small number of times. The gene calls are TRBV6-6 and TRBJ1-4; maybe TRBD1 (6 bases). V lost 6 bases and J 1 base, leaving 15 bases between the germline ends. Per the germline V gene, CDR1 is MNHNY and CDR2 is SVGAGI (reference sequence). The CDR3 has 16 residues. This chain's CDR3 is CASRAQQGRTNEKLFF. The CDR3 DNA reads as TGTGCCAGCAGGGCACAACAGGGCAGAACTAATGAAAAACTGTTTTTT.

V gene TRBV19 combines with J gene TRBJ1-2; D gene unclear. The V gene's germline CDR1 is LNHDA and CDR2 SQIVND (reference sequence). V shed 1 base and J shed 4 bases, with 7 bases lying between them. The CDR3 contains 13 residues. Here the CDR3 reads CASSIGESYGYTF. The DNA of the CDR3 is TGTGCCAGTAGTATAGGGGAGAGCTATGGCTACACCTTC.

V is TRBV5-1 and J is TRBJ2-2, with D possibly TRBD1 on 5 matching bases. CDR1 is SGHRS, CDR2 YFSETQ, per germline. CDR3 size: 16 residues. V lost 0 bases and J lost 4, with 13 bases in between. The CDR3 bases are TGCGCCAGCAGCTTGGATTCTTCAGACAGCACCGGGGAGCTGTTTTTT. Its protein product is CASSLDSSDSTGELFF. The variable domain in full, completed from reference TRBV5-1 and TRBJ2-2, reads KAGVTQTPRYLIKTRGQQVTLSCSPISGHRSVSWYQQTPGQGLQFLFEYFSETQRNKGNFPGRFSGRQFSNSRSEMNVSTLELGDSALYLCASSLDSSDSTGELFFGEGSRLTVL.

The chain has TRBV11-3 and TRBJ2-3, with a tentative D call TRBD1 (5 bases). The CDR3 length is 15 residues. Looked up from germline, CDR1 is SGHNT and CDR2 is YENEEA. Trimming removed 5 bases at V and 3 bases at J, with 15 bases between. The CDR3 DNA reads as TGTGCCAGCAGCCGTGACAGCCTGAGGACAGATACGCAGTATTTT. Its protein product is CASSRDSLRTDTQYF.

This chain joins TRBV25-1 and TRBJ2-5; D is possibly TRBD2 (6 bases). This CDR3 is 12 amino acids long. Germline V lookup: CDR1 MGHDK, CDR2 SYGVNS. The germline V and J ends were trimmed by 8 bases and 7 bases, with 14 bases remaining between them. CDR3 in amino acids: CASAGEDGTQYF. The CDR3 DNA is TGTGCCAGCGCCGGGGAGGATGGGACCCAGTACTTC.

The chain employs TRBV6-1 and TRBJ2-7; TRBD1 matches 10 bases. The CDR3 sequence is 14 residues long. With 6 bases clipped from V and 5 bases from J, the junction kept 7 bases outside the gene matches. The V gene's germline CDR1 is MNHNS and CDR2 SASEGT. The CDR3 nucleotides are TGTGCCAGCAGGACCGGGACAGGGGTCGACGAGCAGTACTTC. Translated, it gives CASRTGTGVDEQYF.

This clone turned up a few times. CDR3 DNA sequence: TGTGCCAGCAGCCCCGGCCTTTGGGGGGCGACCACTGAAGCTTTCTTT. Residues: CASSPGLWGATTEAFF. The chain joins TRBV5-4 to TRBJ1-1; D might be TRBD1 (6 bases). CDR3 size: 16 residues. V lost 4 bases, J lost 4 bases, and 20 bases lay in between. Germline-derived CDR1 and CDR2 are SGHNT and YYREEE (reference sequence).

The V and J genes are TRBV5-1 and TRBJ1-3; the match to TRBD1 covers 7 bases. Germline CDR1 is SGHRS and CDR2 is YFSETQ. V shed 4 bases and J 2 bases; nucleotides not matched to a gene: 6. There are 15 residues in the CDR3. The chain's CDR3 is CASSLQGDPGNTIYF. The CDR3 DNA follows: TGCGCCAGCAGCCTTCAGGGGGACCCTGGAAACACCATATATTTT.

This clone was seen a single time. J is TRBJ2-5 and V is TRBV18; D call uncertain. The CDR3 length is 13 residues. V was shortened by 4 bases and J by 4 bases, with 10 bases between the two germline ends. Germline V CDR1 and CDR2: KGHSH, LQKENI. The CDR3 DNA reads TGTGCCAGCTCACTAGGCCCGGGAGAGACCCAGTACTTC. It is translated as CASSLGPGETQYF.

This clone appeared a single time. The genes are TRBV7-2 and TRBJ1-1; D might be TRBD1 (5 bases). CDR3 length: 15 residues. The ends were cut back, 0 bases at V and 3 bases at J, with 11 bases in the middle. Germline V gene sequence: CDR1 SGHTA, CDR2 FQGNSA. CDR3 coding DNA: TGTGCCAGCAGCTTAGCGCCCGGGACGGACACTGAAGCTTTCTTT. Protein sequence: CASSLAPGTDTEAFF. Looking up the rest from reference TRBV7-2 and TRBJ1-1 gives the full variable domain: GAGVSQSPSNKVTEKGKDVELRCDPISGHTALYWYRQSLGQGLEFLIYFQGNSAPDKSGLPSDRFSAERTGGSVSTLTIQRTQQEDSAVYLCASSLAPGTDTEAFFGQGTRLTVV.